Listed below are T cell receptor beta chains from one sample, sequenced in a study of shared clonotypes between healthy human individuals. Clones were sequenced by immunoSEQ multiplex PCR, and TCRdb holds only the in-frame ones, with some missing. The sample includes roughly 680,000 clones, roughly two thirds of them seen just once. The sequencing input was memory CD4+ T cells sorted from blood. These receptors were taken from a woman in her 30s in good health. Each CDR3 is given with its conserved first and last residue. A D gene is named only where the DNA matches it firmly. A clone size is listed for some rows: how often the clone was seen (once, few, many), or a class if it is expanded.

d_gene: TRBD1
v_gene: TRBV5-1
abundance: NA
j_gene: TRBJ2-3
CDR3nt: TGCGCCAGCAAACGACAGGGTGGGGATACGCAGTATTTT
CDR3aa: CASKRQGGDTQYF

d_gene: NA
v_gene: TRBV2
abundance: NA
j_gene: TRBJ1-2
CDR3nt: TGTGCCAGCAGTGAAGCCCTTTTGGGAGGCTACACCTTC
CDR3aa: CASSEALLGGYTF

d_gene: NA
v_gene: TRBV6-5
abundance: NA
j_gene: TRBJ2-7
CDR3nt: TGTGCCAGCAGTTACTCCAGTGGATCCTACGAGCAGTACTTC
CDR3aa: CASSYSSGSYEQYF

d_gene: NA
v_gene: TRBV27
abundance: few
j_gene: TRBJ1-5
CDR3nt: TGTGCCAGCAGTTTCAAGTCCGGCAGGACTAATCAGCCCCAGCATTTT
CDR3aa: CASSFKSGRTNQPQHF

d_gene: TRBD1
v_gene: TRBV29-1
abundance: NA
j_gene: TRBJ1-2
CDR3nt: TGCAGCGTTGGGGACAGCCCTGATGGCTACACCTTC
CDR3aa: CSVGDSPDGYTF

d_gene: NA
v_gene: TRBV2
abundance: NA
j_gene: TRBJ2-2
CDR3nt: TGTGCCAGCAGTGATGGGCAGGGGGGACCCGGGGAGCTGTTTTTT
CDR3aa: CASSDGQGGPGELFF

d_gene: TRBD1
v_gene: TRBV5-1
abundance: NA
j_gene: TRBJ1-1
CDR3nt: TGCGCCAGCAGCTTCGGACAGGTGGGTGAAGCTTTCTTT
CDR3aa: CASSFGQVGEAFF

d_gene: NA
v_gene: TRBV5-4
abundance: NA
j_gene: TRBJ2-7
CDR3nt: TGTGCCAGCAGCTTGGGGCCGCGGCCCGGCGACGAGCAGTACTTC
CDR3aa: CASSLGPRPGDEQYF

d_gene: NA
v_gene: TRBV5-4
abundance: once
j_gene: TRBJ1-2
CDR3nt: TGTGCCAGCAGCCTCCAACAGGGCGGCTACACCTTC
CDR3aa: CASSLQQGGYTF

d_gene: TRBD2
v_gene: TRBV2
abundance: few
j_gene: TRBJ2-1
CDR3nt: TGTGCCAGCAGTGCTTTAGGGGGCGGGAGGGGCAATGAGCAGTTCTTC
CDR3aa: CASSALGGGRGNEQFF

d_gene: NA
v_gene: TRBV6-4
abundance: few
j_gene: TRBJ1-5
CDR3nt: TGTGCCAGCAGTGCAAACGGGGGCTACGGCAATCAGCCCCAGCATTTT
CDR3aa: CASSANGGYGNQPQHF

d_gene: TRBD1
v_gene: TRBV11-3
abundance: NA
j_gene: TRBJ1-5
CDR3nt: TGTGCCAGCAGCTTAGTCGTAACAGGGGACCAGCCCCAGCATTTT
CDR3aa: CASSLVVTGDQPQHF

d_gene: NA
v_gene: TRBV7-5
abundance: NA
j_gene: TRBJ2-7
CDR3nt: TGTGTCAGAAGCCCATTGCCGGGACTAGCGGGAGATCGCTACGAGCAGTACTTC
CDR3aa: CVRSPLPGLAGDRYEQYF

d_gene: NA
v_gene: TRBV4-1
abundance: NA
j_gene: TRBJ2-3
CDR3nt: TGCGCCAGCAGCCAAGACTCTTCTGGCACAGATACGCAGTATTTT
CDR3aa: CASSQDSSGTDTQYF

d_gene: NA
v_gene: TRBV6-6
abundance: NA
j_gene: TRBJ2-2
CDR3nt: TGTGCCAGCATCAGGGCCGTAACCGGGGAGCTGTTTTTT
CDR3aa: CASIRAVTGELFF

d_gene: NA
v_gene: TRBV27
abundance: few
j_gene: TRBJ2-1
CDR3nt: TGTGCCAGCAGCCCGGGAGCGCCAGTCTACAATGAGCAGTTCTTC
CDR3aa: CASSPGAPVYNEQFF

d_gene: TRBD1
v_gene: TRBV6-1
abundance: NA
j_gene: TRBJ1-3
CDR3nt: TGTGCCAGCAGTGTGACAGGGGGTTCGATTGGAAACACCATATATTTT
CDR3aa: CASSVTGGSIGNTIYF

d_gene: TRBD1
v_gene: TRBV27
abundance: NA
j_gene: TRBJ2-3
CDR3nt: TGTGCCAGCAGACTACCGGGACAGGGTCCGACAGATACGCAGTATTTT
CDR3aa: CASRLPGQGPTDTQYF

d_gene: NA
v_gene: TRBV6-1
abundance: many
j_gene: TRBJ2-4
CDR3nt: TGTGCCAGCAGCGAGGGTACCAAAAACATTCAGTACTTC
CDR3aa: CASSEGTKNIQYF

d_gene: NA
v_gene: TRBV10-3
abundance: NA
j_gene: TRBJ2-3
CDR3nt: TGTGCCATCAGTGAGGGAACAGTAACAGATACGCAGTATTTT
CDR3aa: CAISEGTVTDTQYF

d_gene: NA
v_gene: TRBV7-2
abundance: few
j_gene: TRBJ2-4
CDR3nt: TGTGCCAGCAGCTTAGACGTTCTTAGATGGAGCATTCAGTACTTC
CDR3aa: CASSLDVLRWSIQYF

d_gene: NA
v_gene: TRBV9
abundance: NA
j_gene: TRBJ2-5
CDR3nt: TGTGCCAGCAGCCCCCACCAGCTCGGAGAGACCCAGTACTTC
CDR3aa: CASSPHQLGETQYF

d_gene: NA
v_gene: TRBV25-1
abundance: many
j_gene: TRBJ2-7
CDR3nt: TGTGCCAGCAGTGGGGTTGTGGGGAGTGCCTACGAGCAGTACTTC
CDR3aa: CASSGVVGSAYEQYF

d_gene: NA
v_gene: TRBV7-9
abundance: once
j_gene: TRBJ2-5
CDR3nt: TGTGCCAGCAGCCCCTATGGAGAGACCCAGTACTTC
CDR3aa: CASSPYGETQYF

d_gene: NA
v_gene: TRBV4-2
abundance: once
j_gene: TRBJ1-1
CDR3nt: TGTGCCAGCAGCTTTGGACGGGGGAGGTGGACTGAAGCTTTCTTT
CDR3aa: CASSFGRGRWTEAFF

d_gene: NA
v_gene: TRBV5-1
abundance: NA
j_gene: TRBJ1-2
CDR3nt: TGCGCCAGCAGCTTGGCCTCGGAGGGCTACACCTTC
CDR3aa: CASSLASEGYTF

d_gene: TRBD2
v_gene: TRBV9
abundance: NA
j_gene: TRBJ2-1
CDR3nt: TGTGCCAGCAGCGTAGGACTGTCCTCGGGAGGTGAGCAGTTCTTC
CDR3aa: CASSVGLSSGGEQFF

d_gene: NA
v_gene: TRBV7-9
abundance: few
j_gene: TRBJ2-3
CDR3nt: TGTGCCAGCAGCTCGGGACAATCAGGCACAGATACGCAGTATTTT
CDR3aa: CASSSGQSGTDTQYF

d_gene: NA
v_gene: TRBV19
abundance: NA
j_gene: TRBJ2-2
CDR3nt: TGTGCCAGTAGTATAGGAGTAAGTCGCACCGGGGAGCTGTTTTTT
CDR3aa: CASSIGVSRTGELFF

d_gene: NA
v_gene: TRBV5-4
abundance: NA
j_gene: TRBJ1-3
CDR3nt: TGTGCCAGCAGCTTGGCCGACACAGACACCATATATTTT
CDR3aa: CASSLADTDTIYF

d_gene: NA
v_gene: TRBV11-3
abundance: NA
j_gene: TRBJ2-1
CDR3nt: TGTGCCAGCAGCCCTAGTGAGGACAATGAGCAGTTCTTC
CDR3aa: CASSPSEDNEQFF